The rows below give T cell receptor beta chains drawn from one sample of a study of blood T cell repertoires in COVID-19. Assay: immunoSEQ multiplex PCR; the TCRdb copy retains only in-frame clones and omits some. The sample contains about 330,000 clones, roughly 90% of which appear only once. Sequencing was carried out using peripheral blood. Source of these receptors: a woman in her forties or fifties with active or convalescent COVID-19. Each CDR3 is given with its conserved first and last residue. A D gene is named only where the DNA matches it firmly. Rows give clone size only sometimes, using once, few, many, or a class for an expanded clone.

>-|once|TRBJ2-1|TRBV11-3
CASSSPGTNEQFF
TGTGCCAGCAGCTCCCCCGGGACAAATGAGCAGTTCTTC
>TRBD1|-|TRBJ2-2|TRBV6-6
CASSRGTGTSNTGELFF
TGTGCCAGCAGTCGCGGGACAGGGACCTCGAACACCGGGGAGCTGTTTTTT
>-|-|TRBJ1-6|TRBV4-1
CASSQVRLTGYNSPLHF
TGCGCCAGCAGCCAAGTAAGGCTGACAGGTTATAATTCACCCCTCCACTTT
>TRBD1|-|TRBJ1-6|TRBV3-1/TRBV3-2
CASSRSGQGIDNSPLHF
TGTGCCAGCAGCCGCTCGGGACAGGGAATCGACAATTCACCCCTCCACTTT
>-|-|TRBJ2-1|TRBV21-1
CASSKGTGGRIGNEQFF
TGTGCCAGCAGCAAAGGAACGGGCGGGAGAATCGGGAATGAGCAGTTCTTC
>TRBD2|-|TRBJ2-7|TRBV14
CASSQVGRDWTSRYEQYF
TGTGCCAGCAGCCAAGTTGGTCGTGATTGGACTAGCCGATACGAGCAGTACTTC
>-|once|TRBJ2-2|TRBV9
CASSRSTTLGELFF
TGTGCCAGCAGCCGAAGTACTACCCTGGGGGAGCTGTTTTTT
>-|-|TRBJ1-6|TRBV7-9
CASSYGEYSPLHF
TGTGCCAGCAGCTACGGGGAATATTCACCCCTCCACTTT
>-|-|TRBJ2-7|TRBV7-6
CASRSASSYEQYF
TGTGCCAGCAGAAGCGCCTCCTCGTACGAGCAGTACTTC
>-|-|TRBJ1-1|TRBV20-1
CSALGGTEAFF
TGCAGTGCCCTCGGGGGCACTGAAGCTTTCTTT